This T cell receptor beta chain was captured in a study of blood T cell repertoires in COVID-19. Overall study context: Collection of acute and convalescent COVID-19 samples took place in the United States, Italy and Spain. From T cells, B-cell-depleted T cells, or PBMCs came the material, which was cDNA or gDNA.

The ends were cut back, 5 bases at V and 6 bases at J, with 11 bases in the middle. There are 12 residues in the CDR3. Original data processing: From reference gene primer amplification, estimates of nucleated cell counts were derived. Data came from immunoSEQ multiplex PCR; TCRdb stores just in-frame clones and leaves some out. V and J calls and clone size follow that table, whereas D and trimming were derived from the DNA. The data contain 150,000 to 200,000 clones, 81% of them singletons. This receptor was obtained from a man aged 60 to 69 with active or convalescent COVID-19. The rearrangement joins TRBV12-3 or TRBV12-4 to TRBJ2-7; D is undetermined. What was sequenced was peripheral blood. The CDR3 region is CASSLTGIEQYF. CDR3 DNA sequence: TGTGCCAGCAGTCTGACTGGAATCGAGCAGTACTTC.